These T cell receptor beta chains were read from a single sample in a study of blood T cell repertoires in COVID-19. Data came from immunoSEQ multiplex PCR; TCRdb stores just in-frame clones and leaves some out. The table shows under 170,000 clones, with roughly 82% occurring only once. The specimen was peripheral blood. These receptor sequences come from a man between 65 and 85 years old with acute or convalescent COVID-19. Each CDR3 is given with its conserved first and last residue. Fields, in order: V gene, clone size, D gene, J gene, CDR3 DNA, CDR3 protein. The D gene is left open where the match is weak. Size values are once, few and many counts, or a class for expanded clones, and some rows have none.

v_call: TRBV2; clone_size: NA; d_call: NA; j_call: TRBJ1-5; cdr3_nt: TGTGCCAGCAGCCCAGAAGATCATCAGCCCCAGCATTTT; cdr3_aa: CASSPEDHQPQHF
v_call: TRBV7-8; clone_size: NA; d_call: TRBD1; j_call: TRBJ1-3; cdr3_nt: TGTGCCAGCAGCCACTCCCGGGACAGGGAAAGAAACACCATATATTTT; cdr3_aa: CASSHSRDRERNTIYF
v_call: TRBV18; clone_size: NA; d_call: TRBD1; j_call: TRBJ2-7; cdr3_nt: TGTGCCAGCTCACCATCTCGGTCCGGGACAGGCCCGCTAAGGAACGAGCAGTACTTC; cdr3_aa: CASSPSRSGTGPLRNEQYF
v_call: TRBV6-5; clone_size: NA; d_call: TRBD1; j_call: TRBJ2-7; cdr3_nt: TGTGCCAGCAGCCGCTCCGGGACAGGGAAAGAGGAGCAGTACTTC; cdr3_aa: CASSRSGTGKEEQYF
v_call: TRBV5-8; clone_size: NA; d_call: NA; j_call: TRBJ2-2; cdr3_nt: TGTGCCAGCAGCTTGGCGGGGGTGAACACCGGGGAGCTGTTTTTT; cdr3_aa: CASSLAGVNTGELFF
v_call: TRBV24-1; clone_size: NA; d_call: NA; j_call: TRBJ2-7; cdr3_nt: TGTGCCACCAGTGACCCAACAACCTACGAGCAGTACTTC; cdr3_aa: CATSDPTTYEQYF
v_call: TRBV7-9; clone_size: NA; d_call: NA; j_call: TRBJ2-7; cdr3_nt: TGTGCCAGCAGCACCCAGCACAGCGAGCAGTACTTC; cdr3_aa: CASSTQHSEQYF
v_call: TRBV28; clone_size: once; d_call: TRBD1; j_call: TRBJ2-1; cdr3_nt: TGTGCCAGCAGTTTATTCGGACAGGGGACCTACAATGAGCAGTTCTTC; cdr3_aa: CASSLFGQGTYNEQFF
v_call: TRBV18; clone_size: NA; d_call: NA; j_call: TRBJ1-3; cdr3_nt: TGTGCCAGCTCACCGTCCGGGGACTCTGGAAACACCATATATTTT; cdr3_aa: CASSPSGDSGNTIYF
v_call: TRBV30; clone_size: NA; d_call: TRBD1; j_call: TRBJ1-1; cdr3_nt: TGTGCCTGGTTGAGGGACAGAAACCCTGAAGCTTTCTTT; cdr3_aa: CAWLRDRNPEAFF
v_call: TRBV7-9; clone_size: NA; d_call: TRBD2; j_call: TRBJ2-3; cdr3_nt: TGTGCCAGCAGCTTGGGACTAGCGGGGGTCTCGAGAAGCACAGATACGCAGTATTTT; cdr3_aa: CASSLGLAGVSRSTDTQYF
v_call: TRBV3-1/TRBV3-2; clone_size: once; d_call: NA; j_call: TRBJ1-4; cdr3_nt: TGTGCCAGCAGCCAAGGTGGGACTGTTTTGGAACTGTTTTTT; cdr3_aa: CASSQGGTVLELFF
v_call: TRBV25-1; clone_size: NA; d_call: NA; j_call: TRBJ1-1; cdr3_nt: TGTGCCAGCAGTGAAGGGGCTTTCACTGAAGCTTTCTTT; cdr3_aa: CASSEGAFTEAFF
v_call: TRBV10-3; clone_size: few; d_call: TRBD2; j_call: TRBJ2-1; cdr3_nt: TGTGCCACATTGGCGGGACTAGCGGGAGTTGGGCCCAGCGAAAATGAGCAGTTCTTC; cdr3_aa: CATLAGLAGVGPSENEQFF
v_call: TRBV11-2; clone_size: NA; d_call: TRBD1; j_call: TRBJ1-4; cdr3_nt: TGTGCCAGCAGCTTAAGACAGGGATTTAATGAAAAACTGTTTTTT; cdr3_aa: CASSLRQGFNEKLFF
v_call: TRBV15; clone_size: NA; d_call: TRBD1; j_call: TRBJ2-5; cdr3_nt: TGTGCCACCAGCAGGGACAGGGCCCAAGAGACCCAGTACTTC; cdr3_aa: CATSRDRAQETQYF
v_call: TRBV4-1; clone_size: NA; d_call: NA; j_call: TRBJ1-3; cdr3_nt: TGCGCCAGCAGCCAAAGGCAGGGCTCCGGAAACACCATATATTTT; cdr3_aa: CASSQRQGSGNTIYF
v_call: TRBV2; clone_size: NA; d_call: TRBD1; j_call: TRBJ1-4; cdr3_nt: TGTGCCAGCAGCGTGTATCCATCAGGGGGGGAAAAACTGTTTTTT; cdr3_aa: CASSVYPSGGEKLFF
v_call: TRBV4-2; clone_size: NA; d_call: TRBD1; j_call: TRBJ1-5; cdr3_nt: TGTGCCAGCAGTCCCGACAGGGGTGGTATTCAGCCCCAGCATTTT; cdr3_aa: CASSPDRGGIQPQHF
v_call: TRBV3-1/TRBV3-2; clone_size: NA; d_call: NA; j_call: TRBJ2-7; cdr3_nt: TGTGCCAGCGGATCGGTCAGGCAGAGCGAGCAGTACTTC; cdr3_aa: CASGSVRQSEQYF
v_call: TRBV27; clone_size: NA; d_call: TRBD1; j_call: TRBJ2-1; cdr3_nt: TGTGCCAGCAGGGGACTCCGACAGGGGGAGTACAATGAGCAGTTCTTC; cdr3_aa: CASRGLRQGEYNEQFF
v_call: TRBV10-3; clone_size: NA; d_call: TRBD1; j_call: TRBJ1-5; cdr3_nt: TGTGCCATCAGCGGACAGGGTCGGGATCAGCCCCAGCATTTT; cdr3_aa: CAISGQGRDQPQHF
v_call: TRBV7-2; clone_size: NA; d_call: TRBD1; j_call: TRBJ1-6; cdr3_nt: TGTGCCAGCACCGACCCGGGACAGGGTTTGAATTCACCCCTCCACTTT; cdr3_aa: CASTDPGQGLNSPLHF
v_call: TRBV29-1; clone_size: NA; d_call: NA; j_call: TRBJ1-1; cdr3_nt: TGCAGCGTTGAAGCGTTTGTAGGAGATGCTTTCTTT; cdr3_aa: CSVEAFVGDAFF
v_call: TRBV5-1; clone_size: NA; d_call: TRBD1; j_call: TRBJ1-5; cdr3_nt: TGCGCCAGCAGCTCCACAGGGGAAGGAGGTCAGCCCCAGCATTTT; cdr3_aa: CASSSTGEGGQPQHF
v_call: TRBV16; clone_size: NA; d_call: NA; j_call: TRBJ1-2; cdr3_nt: TGTGCCAGCAGCCTCCGGGACACCTCAGGCTACACCTTC; cdr3_aa: CASSLRDTSGYTF
v_call: TRBV19; clone_size: NA; d_call: NA; j_call: TRBJ2-5; cdr3_nt: TGTGCCAGTAGTATGGAGTCGTCAGGGGGGAGAGAGACCCAGTACTTC; cdr3_aa: CASSMESSGGRETQYF
v_call: TRBV7-3; clone_size: NA; d_call: TRBD2; j_call: TRBJ2-1; cdr3_nt: TGTGCCAGCAGCTTAAACGGACTAGCGGGGTCGAATGAGCAGTTCTTC; cdr3_aa: CASSLNGLAGSNEQFF
v_call: TRBV5-1; clone_size: once; d_call: NA; j_call: TRBJ1-1; cdr3_nt: TGCGCCAGCAGCTCTCGGGTCAACACTGAAGCTTTCTTT; cdr3_aa: CASSSRVNTEAFF
v_call: TRBV5-6; clone_size: once; d_call: TRBD2; j_call: TRBJ2-3; cdr3_nt: TGTGCCAGCAGCTTAAGTGCGACTAGCGGGACAGATACGCAGTATTTT; cdr3_aa: CASSLSATSGTDTQYF
v_call: TRBV30; clone_size: NA; d_call: TRBD2; j_call: TRBJ2-5; cdr3_nt: TGTGCCTGGAGAGTAGCGGGGGGGCGGGCGACCCAGTACTTC; cdr3_aa: CAWRVAGGRATQYF
v_call: TRBV9; clone_size: NA; d_call: NA; j_call: TRBJ2-7; cdr3_nt: TGTGCCAGCAGCGTAGGAATTGCGGCCTCCTACGAGCAGTACTTC; cdr3_aa: CASSVGIAASYEQYF
v_call: TRBV5-1; clone_size: NA; d_call: TRBD1; j_call: TRBJ1-6; cdr3_nt: TGCGCCAGCAGCGGTCGACAGGGGGATAATTCACCCCTCCACTTT; cdr3_aa: CASSGRQGDNSPLHF
v_call: TRBV3-1/TRBV3-2; clone_size: NA; d_call: TRBD2; j_call: TRBJ2-4; cdr3_nt: TGTGCCAGCAGCCAACACGGGTCTCCCGGGGGGAACATTCAGTACTTC; cdr3_aa: CASSQHGSPGGNIQYF
v_call: TRBV12-1; clone_size: NA; d_call: NA; j_call: TRBJ1-4; cdr3_nt: TGTGCCAGCAGCCCGCTGGCAGCCCGAGGTACTAATGAAAAACTGTTTTTT; cdr3_aa: CASSPLAARGTNEKLFF
v_call: TRBV5-1; clone_size: NA; d_call: NA; j_call: TRBJ2-5; cdr3_nt: TGCGCCAGCAGCCCATCCGGCGGCCGAGGGGGATCAGAGACCCAGTACTTC; cdr3_aa: CASSPSGGRGGSETQYF
v_call: TRBV30; clone_size: few; d_call: NA; j_call: TRBJ1-6; cdr3_nt: TGTGCCTGGAGCCGGACAATATCACCCCTCCACTTT; cdr3_aa: CAWSRTISPLHF
v_call: TRBV24-1; clone_size: NA; d_call: NA; j_call: TRBJ1-5; cdr3_nt: TGTGCCACCAGTGCCCTAGAGGGTCAGCCCCAGCATTTT; cdr3_aa: CATSALEGQPQHF
v_call: TRBV5-6; clone_size: NA; d_call: TRBD1; j_call: TRBJ1-4; cdr3_nt: TGTGCCAGCAGCCACGACCAAGCGGGACAGGGGGCTTGGAAACTGTTTTTT; cdr3_aa: CASSHDQAGQGAWKLFF